These T cell receptor beta chains were read from a single sample in a study of regulatory T cells in long-lasting Graves disease. TCRdb used MiXCR to reprocess the multiplex PCR reads, holding one entry per CDR3 protein. This table holds 400,000 to 500,000 distinct CDR3 sequences, roughly 15% found once. Another study also made use of these data, one on T cells in Graves' hyperthyroidism and ophthalmopathy.

This specimen was peripheral blood mononuclear cells (PBMCs), taken at new diagnosis, from a patient treated with antithyroid drugs. Receptors originate from a woman between 50 and 59 years old with Graves disease. CDR3s include the opening cysteine and the closing phenylalanine or tryptophan.

cdr3_length j_call v_call cdr3_aa
15 TRBJ2-7 TRBV3-1 CASSHEQPGDYEQYF
15 TRBJ2-7 TRBV7-9 CASSETGLGAGEQYF
16 TRBJ1-1 TRBV4-1 CASRLGQGAGNTEAFF
16 TRBJ2-5 TRBV18 CASSPKGLQPKETQCF
14 TRBJ2-1 TRBV6-2/TRBV6-3 CASSDYSQGFGQFF
16 TRBJ2-1 TRBV5-1 CASSHADRGMSDEQFF
16 TRBJ2-1 TRBV4-1 CASSQPQKDNYNEQFF
13 TRBJ2-3 TRBV29-1 CSVARAFTDTQYF
18 TRBJ1-2 TRBV4-1 CASSHHQWPSSPNYGYTF
18 TRBJ2-7 TRBV11-2 CASSGTWGFTKVIYEQYF
15 TRBJ2-5 TRBV5-1 CASHTTSGVGETQYF
18 TRBJ2-1 TRBV7-9 CASSGPGQGYRGYNEQFF
17 TRBJ2-3 TRBV19 CASSIVGLAGETDTQYF
13 TRBJ2-2 TRBV20-1 CSAADGNTGELFF
17 TRBJ1-1 TRBV20-1 CSGAEYGQFSMNTETFF
14 TRBJ1-5 TRBV28 CASTLFSGNQPQHF
14 TRBJ2-1 TRBV5-1 CASSLALAGDEQFF
12 TRBJ2-3 TRBV5-6 CASSLSSNTQYF
15 TRBJ2-7 TRBV4-2 CASSQPTGVTYEQYF
16 TRBJ2-1 TRBV28 CASSDGLAGSLNEQFF
14 TRBJ2-3 TRBV20-1 CSARRQPSTDTQYF
14 TRBJ2-7 TRBV6-9 CASSSGTLLGEQYF
14 TRBJ2-7 TRBV10-3 CAIRPGQGLYEQYF
13 TRBJ2-7 TRBV28 CASSLSPTNEQYF
19 TRBJ2-1 TRBV6-2/TRBV6-3 CASSYSIGYPGQGYNEQFF
13 TRBJ2-5 TRBV20-1 CSVSGQGGETQYF
13 TRBJ2-5 TRBV7-2 CASSLRWRETQYF
16 TRBJ2-3 TRBV9 CASSARPASSTDTQYF